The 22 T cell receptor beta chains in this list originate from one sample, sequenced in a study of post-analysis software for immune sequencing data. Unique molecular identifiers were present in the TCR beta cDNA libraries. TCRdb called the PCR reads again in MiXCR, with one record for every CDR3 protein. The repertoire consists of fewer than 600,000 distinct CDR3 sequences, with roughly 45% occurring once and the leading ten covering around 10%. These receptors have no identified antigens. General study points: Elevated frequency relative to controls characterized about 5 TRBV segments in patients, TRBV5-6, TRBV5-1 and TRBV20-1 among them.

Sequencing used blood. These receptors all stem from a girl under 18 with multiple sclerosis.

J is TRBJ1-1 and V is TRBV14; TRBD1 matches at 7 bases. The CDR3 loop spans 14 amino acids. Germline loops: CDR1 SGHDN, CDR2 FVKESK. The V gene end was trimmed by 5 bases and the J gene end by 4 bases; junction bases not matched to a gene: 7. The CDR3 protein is CASSRRRDSTEAFF. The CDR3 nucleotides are TGTGCCAGCAGCAGACGCCGGGACAGCACTGAAGCTTTCTTT.

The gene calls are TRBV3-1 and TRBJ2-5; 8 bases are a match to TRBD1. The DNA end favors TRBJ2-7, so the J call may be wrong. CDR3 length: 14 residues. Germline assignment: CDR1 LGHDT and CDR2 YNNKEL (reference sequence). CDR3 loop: CASSWDRRTYEQYF. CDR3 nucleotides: TGTGCCAGCAGCTGGGACAGGCGGACCTACGAGCAGTACTTC.

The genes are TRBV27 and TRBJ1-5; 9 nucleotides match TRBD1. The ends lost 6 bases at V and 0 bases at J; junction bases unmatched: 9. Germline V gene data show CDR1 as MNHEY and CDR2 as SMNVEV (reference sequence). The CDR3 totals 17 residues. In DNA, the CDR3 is TGTGCCAGCAGCCCGGGACAGGGACGACATAGCAATCAGCCCCAGCATTTT. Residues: CASSPGQGRHSNQPQHF.

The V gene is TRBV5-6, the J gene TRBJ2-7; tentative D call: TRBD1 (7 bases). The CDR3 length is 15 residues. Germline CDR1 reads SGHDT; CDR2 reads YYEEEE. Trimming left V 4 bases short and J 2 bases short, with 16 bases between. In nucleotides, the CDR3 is TGTGCCAGCAGCGCGGGGACAGACAATCCCTACGAGCAGTACTTC. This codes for CASSAGTDNPYEQYF.

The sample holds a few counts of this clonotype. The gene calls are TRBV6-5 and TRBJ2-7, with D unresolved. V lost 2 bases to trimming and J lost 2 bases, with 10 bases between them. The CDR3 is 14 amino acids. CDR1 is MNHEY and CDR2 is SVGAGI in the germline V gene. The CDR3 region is CASSYGKGPYEQYF. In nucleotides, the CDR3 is TGTGCCAGCAGTTACGGGAAAGGGCCCTACGAGCAGTACTTC.

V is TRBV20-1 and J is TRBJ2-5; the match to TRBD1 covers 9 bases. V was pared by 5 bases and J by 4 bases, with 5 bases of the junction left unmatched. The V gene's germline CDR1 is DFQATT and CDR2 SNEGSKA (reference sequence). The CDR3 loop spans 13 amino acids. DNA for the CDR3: TGCAGTGCTGGGGACAGGGTGGTAGAGACCCAGTACTTC. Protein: CSAGDRVVETQYF.

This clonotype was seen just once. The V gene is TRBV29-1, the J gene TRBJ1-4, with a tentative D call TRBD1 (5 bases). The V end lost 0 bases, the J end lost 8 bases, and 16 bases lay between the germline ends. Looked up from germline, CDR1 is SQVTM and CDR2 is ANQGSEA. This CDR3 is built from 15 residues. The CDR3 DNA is TGCAGCGTTGAAGAATCTCAGGGAAGAGGAGAAAAACTGTTTTTT. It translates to CSVEESQGRGEKLFF. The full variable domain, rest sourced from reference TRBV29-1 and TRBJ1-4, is SAVISQKPSRDICQRGTSLTIQCQVDSQVTMMFWYRQQPGQSLTLIATANQGSEATYESGFVIDKFPISRPNLTFSTLTVSNMSPEDSSIYLCSVEESQGRGEKLFFGSGTQLSVL.

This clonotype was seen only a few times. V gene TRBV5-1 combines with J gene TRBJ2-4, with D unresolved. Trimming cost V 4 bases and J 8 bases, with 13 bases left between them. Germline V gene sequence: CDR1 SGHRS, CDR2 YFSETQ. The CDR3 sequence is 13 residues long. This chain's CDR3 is CASSPQSEYIQYF. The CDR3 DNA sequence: TGCGCCAGCAGCCCCCAGAGCGAGTACATTCAGTACTTC.

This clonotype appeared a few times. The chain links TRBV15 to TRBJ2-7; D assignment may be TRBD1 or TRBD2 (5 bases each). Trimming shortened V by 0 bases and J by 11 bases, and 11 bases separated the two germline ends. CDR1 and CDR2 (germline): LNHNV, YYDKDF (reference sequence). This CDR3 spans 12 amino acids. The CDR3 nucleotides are TGTGCCACCAGCAGAGATCGAGGGGAGAAGTACTTC. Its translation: CATSRDRGEKYF.

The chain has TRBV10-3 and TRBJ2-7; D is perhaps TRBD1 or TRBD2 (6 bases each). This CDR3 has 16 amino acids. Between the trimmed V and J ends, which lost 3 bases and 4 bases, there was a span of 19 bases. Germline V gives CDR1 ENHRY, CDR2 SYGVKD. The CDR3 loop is CAISDLRGTDPYEQYF. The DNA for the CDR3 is TGTGCCATCAGTGACCTGAGGGGGACTGATCCTTACGAGCAGTACTTC.

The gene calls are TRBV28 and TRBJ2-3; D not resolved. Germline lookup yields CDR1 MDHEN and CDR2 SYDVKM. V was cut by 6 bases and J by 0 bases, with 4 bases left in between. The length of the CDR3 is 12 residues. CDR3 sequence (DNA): TGTGCCAGCAGGCTAAGCACAGATACGCAGTATTTT. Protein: CASRLSTDTQYF.

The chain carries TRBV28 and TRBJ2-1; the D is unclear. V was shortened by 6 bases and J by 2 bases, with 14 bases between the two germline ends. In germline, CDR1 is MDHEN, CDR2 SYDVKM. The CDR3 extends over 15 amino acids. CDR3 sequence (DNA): TGTGCCAGCAGCATCAAACTGGGGACCTACAATGAGCAGTTCTTC. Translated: CASSIKLGTYNEQFF.

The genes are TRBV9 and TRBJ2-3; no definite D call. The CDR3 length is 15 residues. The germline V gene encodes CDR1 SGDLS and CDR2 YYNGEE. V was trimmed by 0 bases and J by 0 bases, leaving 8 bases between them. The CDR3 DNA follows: TGTGCCAGCAGCGTAGTGGGGATAAGCACAGATACGCAGTATTTT. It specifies CASSVVGISTDTQYF.

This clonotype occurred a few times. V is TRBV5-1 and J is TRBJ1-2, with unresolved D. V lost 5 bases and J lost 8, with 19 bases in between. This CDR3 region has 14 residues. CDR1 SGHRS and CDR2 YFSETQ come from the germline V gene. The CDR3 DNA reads TGCGCCAGCAGTTCGGAGTGGACGGAGGAGGGCTACACCTTC. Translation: CASSSEWTEEGYTF.

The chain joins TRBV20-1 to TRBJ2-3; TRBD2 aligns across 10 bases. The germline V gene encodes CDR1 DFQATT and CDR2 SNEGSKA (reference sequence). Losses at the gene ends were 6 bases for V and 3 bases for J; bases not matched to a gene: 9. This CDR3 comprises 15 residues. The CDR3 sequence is CSAPTVAGGTDTQYF. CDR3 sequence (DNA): TGCAGTGCCCCAACCGTAGCGGGAGGTACAGATACGCAGTATTTT.

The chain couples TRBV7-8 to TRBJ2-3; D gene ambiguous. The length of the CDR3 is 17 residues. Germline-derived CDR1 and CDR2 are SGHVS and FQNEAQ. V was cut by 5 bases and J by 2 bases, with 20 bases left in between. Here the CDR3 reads CASSRMGSQEFTDTQYF. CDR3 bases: TGTGCCAGCAGCCGCATGGGCTCCCAAGAATTCACAGATACGCAGTATTTT.

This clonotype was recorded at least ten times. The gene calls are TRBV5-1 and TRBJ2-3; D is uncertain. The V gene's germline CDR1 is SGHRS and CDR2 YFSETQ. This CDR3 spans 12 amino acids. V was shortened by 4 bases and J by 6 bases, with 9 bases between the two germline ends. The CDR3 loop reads CASSLTEDTQYF. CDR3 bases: TGCGCCAGCAGCCTAACCGAGGATACGCAGTATTTT.

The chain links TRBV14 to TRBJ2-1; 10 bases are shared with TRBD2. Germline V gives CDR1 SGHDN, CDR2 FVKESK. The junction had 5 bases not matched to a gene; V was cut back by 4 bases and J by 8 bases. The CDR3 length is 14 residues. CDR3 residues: CASSPPGTSDEQFF. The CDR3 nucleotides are TGTGCCAGCAGCCCACCCGGGACTAGCGATGAGCAGTTCTTC.

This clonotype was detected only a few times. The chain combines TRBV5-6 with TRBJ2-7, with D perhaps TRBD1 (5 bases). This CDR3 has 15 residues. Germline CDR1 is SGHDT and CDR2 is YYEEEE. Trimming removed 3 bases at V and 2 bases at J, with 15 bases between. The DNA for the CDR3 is TGTGCCAGCAGCTGGGGCCCTACAAGAACCTACGAGCAGTACTTC. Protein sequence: CASSWGPTRTYEQYF.

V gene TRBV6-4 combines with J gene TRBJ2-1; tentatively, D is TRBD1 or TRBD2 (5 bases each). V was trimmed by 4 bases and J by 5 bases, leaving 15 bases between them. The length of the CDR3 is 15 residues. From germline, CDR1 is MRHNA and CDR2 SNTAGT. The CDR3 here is CASSASGPPHNEQFF. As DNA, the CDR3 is TGTGCCAGCAGTGCGTCGGGGCCCCCCCACAATGAGCAGTTCTTC.

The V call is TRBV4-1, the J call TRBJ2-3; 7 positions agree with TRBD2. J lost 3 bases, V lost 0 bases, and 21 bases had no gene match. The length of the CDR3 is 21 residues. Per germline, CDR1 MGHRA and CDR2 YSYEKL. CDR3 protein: CASSQDLGTDRAGDFTDTQYF. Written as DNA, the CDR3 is TGCGCCAGCAGCCAAGATTTGGGGACCGATAGGGCGGGAGACTTTACAGATACGCAGTATTTT.

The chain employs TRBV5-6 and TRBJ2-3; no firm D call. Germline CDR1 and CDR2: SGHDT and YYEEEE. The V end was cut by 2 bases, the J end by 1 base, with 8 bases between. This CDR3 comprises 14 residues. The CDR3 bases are TGTGCCAGCAGCTTTCCCGGTGGCACAGATACGCAGTATTTT. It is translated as CASSFPGGTDTQYF.